This T cell receptor (beta chain) was observed in a study of tumor-infiltrating lymphocytes in primary liver carcinoma. For the study at large: Yields of productive TCRbeta reads ranged from roughly 3.5 to 7.5 million per sample and were similar across tissue types.

Both RNA and DNA were isolated together from about 20-30 mg of bulk tissue that had not been sorted. Donors were untreated and chronically infected with HBV. The germline gives CDR1 SGHNT, CDR2 YENEEA. There are 12 residues in the CDR3. V lost 2 bases to trimming and J lost 9 bases, with 8 bases between them. With a constant-region primer, TCR beta cDNA was made from 450 to 650 ng of total RNA. Construction of TCR beta libraries relied on three successive nested multiplex PCR rounds employing slightly modified ARM-PCR. The study ran its first two PCR rounds for approximately 11 cycles each, using TRBV1-TRBV30 forward primers and a C-beta reverse primer. Using its own MiXCR run on the multiplex PCR reads, TCRdb lists one record per CDR3 protein. The sample has roughly 49,000 distinct CDR3 sequences, over 65% seen once. Points from the study as a whole: Researchers found tumor-adjacent and tumor-blood pairs overlapped less than tumor region pairs.

Comment on this clonotype: Its antigen is unidentified. The CDR3 carries no conserved terminal phenylalanine or tryptophan, so it likely arises from a read error.

This receptor was obtained from a man aged 40-49 years with primary liver carcinoma and hepatitis B virus infection. J is TRBJ2-1 and V is TRBV11-3, with D uncertain. The sequenced sample consisted of liver tumor tissue from sampling region 5. Indicated subset: tumor region T5, tumor centre. The CDR3 DNA sequence: TGTGCCAGCAGCTTAAATGCCTGTGAGCAGTTCGTC. Translated: CASSLNACEQFV.